The 11 T cell receptor beta chains reported below all come from one sample, sequenced in a study of T cell changes during pregnancy in multiple sclerosis. Produced via immunoSEQ multiplex PCR; TCRdb's table is partial and in-frame only. The sample holds approximately 60,000 clones, approximately 89% seen once. The source material was peripheral blood, sampled after pregnancy. These TCRs come from a female donor in good health, enrolled as a control in a pregnancy study.

The CDR3 sequence: CSVLGQGRTYEQYF. As DNA, the CDR3 is TGCAGCGTCCTCGGACAGGGACGGACCTACGAGCAGTACTTC. The rearrangement joins TRBV29-1 to TRBJ2-7; 8 bases are shared with TRBD1. The CDR3 loop spans 14 amino acids. CDR1 is SQVTM, CDR2 ANQGSEA, per germline. V gave up 6 bases and J gave up 2 bases; unmatched junction bases: 9.

The V gene is TRBV2, the J gene TRBJ1-5; D gene ambiguous. This CDR3 region has 12 residues. V was clipped by 6 bases and J by 4 bases, with 7 bases between them. CDR1 and CDR2 from the germline V gene are SNHLY and FYNNEI. In DNA, the CDR3 is TGTGCCAGCAGGAGTTATAATCAGCCCCAGCATTTT. This translates into CASRSYNQPQHF.

CDR3: CASKYSGNTGELFF. The CDR3 DNA follows: TGTGCCAGCAAGTATAGCGGGAACACCGGGGAGCTGTTTTTT. J is TRBJ2-2 and V is TRBV6-4; the D gene is possibly TRBD2 (6 bases). CDR1 is MRHNA, CDR2 SNTAGT, per germline. The CDR3 runs 14 residues. Trimming stripped 7 bases from V and 1 base from J, with 10 bases between.

The V and J genes are TRBV14 and TRBJ2-1; 9 bases map to TRBD1. V was clipped by 4 bases and J by 4 bases; unmatched bases: 11. This CDR3 region has 17 residues. From germline, CDR1 is SGHDN and CDR2 FVKESK. DNA of the CDR3: TGTGCCAGCAGCCCAACCGGACAGGGGAGGCGGTACAATGAGCAGTTCTTC. It codes for CASSPTGQGRRYNEQFF.

This sequence joins TRBV19 and TRBJ2-2; perhaps TRBD1 as D (5 bases). Per germline, CDR1 LNHDA and CDR2 SQIVND (reference sequence). The CDR3 is 15 amino acids. V was shortened by 2 bases and J by 2 bases, with 9 bases between the two germline ends. CDR3 in DNA: TGTGCCAGTAGTATACGGCAGGGTAACACCGGGGAGCTGTTTTTT. It is translated as CASSIRQGNTGELFF. The full variable domain, rest sourced from reference TRBV19 and TRBJ2-2, is DGGITQSPKYLFRKEGQNVTLSCEQNLNHDAMYWYRQDPGQGLRLIYYSQIVNDFQKGDIAEGYSVSREKKESFPLTVTSAQKNPTAFYLCASSIRQGNTGELFFGEGSRLTVL.

The chain couples TRBV7-2 to TRBJ2-5; TRBD1 agrees at 8 bases. The CDR3 runs 16 residues. V was pared by 1 base and J by 5 bases, with 9 bases of the junction left unmatched. CDR1 SGHTA and CDR2 FQGNSA come from the germline V gene. The CDR3 DNA is TGTGCCAGCAGCTTAGTCGGCAGGGGGCGAGGTGAGACCCAGTACTTC. Amino acids: CASSLVGRGRGETQYF.

Sample share makes this clone medium-sized. The V call is TRBV4-1, the J call TRBJ1-1; TRBD1 might be the D (5 bases). Between the trimmed V and J ends, which lost 4 bases and 4 bases, there was a span of 10 bases. CDR3 length: 13 residues. CDR1 is MGHRA, CDR2 YSYEKL, per germline. CDR3 nucleotide sequence: TGCGCCAGCAGCCTCCACAGGAGCACTGAAGCTTTCTTT. Protein product: CASSLHRSTEAFF.

This chain connects TRBV19 to TRBJ2-7; 8 positions match TRBD1. The germline V gene has CDR1 LNHDA and CDR2 SQIVND (reference sequence). Germline trimming cut 11 bases from V and 2 bases from J; bases unmatched to any gene: 5. This CDR3 contains 12 residues. Here the CDR3 reads CASGQGPYEQYF. The CDR3 coding sequence is TGTGCCTCCGGACAGGGACCCTACGAGCAGTACTTC.

Only one count was recorded for this clone. The rearrangement links TRBV9 to TRBJ1-2; D may be TRBD1 (6 bases). This CDR3 is built from 15 residues. V lost 0 bases and J lost 1, with 10 bases in between. Germline V gene sequence: CDR1 SGDLS, CDR2 YYNGEE. The CDR3 sequence: CASSVGQGLNYGYTF. In DNA, the CDR3 is TGTGCCAGCAGCGTAGGTCAGGGGCTTAACTATGGCTACACCTTC. The full variable domain, its missing parts supplied by reference TRBV9 and TRBJ1-2, is DSGVTQTPKHLITATGQRVTLRCSPRSGDLSVYWYQQSLDQGLQFLIQYYNGEERAKGNILERFSAQQFPDLHSELNLSSLELGDSALYFCASSVGQGLNYGYTFGSGTRLTVV.

J is TRBJ1-2 and V is TRBV28; a weak D match, TRBD1 (6 bases). The CDR3 is made up of 13 amino acids. CDR1 is MDHEN and CDR2 is SYDVKM in the germline V gene. V lost 7 bases to trimming and J lost 5 bases, with 14 bases between them. CDR3 loop: CASTLGTSYGYTF. The CDR3 nucleotides read TGTGCCAGCACCCTTGGGACATCTTATGGCTACACCTTC.

V is TRBV4-2 and J is TRBJ1-6; possible D gene TRBD1, 5 bases. Germline-derived CDR1 and CDR2 are LGHNA and YNFKEQ. CDR3 length: 14 amino acids. Trimming took off 2 bases at V and 10 bases at J, with 12 bases between the two ends. CDR3 in amino acids: CASSQTGRESPLHF. The CDR3 nucleotides read TGTGCCAGCAGCCAAACAGGAAGGGAATCACCCCTCCACTTT.